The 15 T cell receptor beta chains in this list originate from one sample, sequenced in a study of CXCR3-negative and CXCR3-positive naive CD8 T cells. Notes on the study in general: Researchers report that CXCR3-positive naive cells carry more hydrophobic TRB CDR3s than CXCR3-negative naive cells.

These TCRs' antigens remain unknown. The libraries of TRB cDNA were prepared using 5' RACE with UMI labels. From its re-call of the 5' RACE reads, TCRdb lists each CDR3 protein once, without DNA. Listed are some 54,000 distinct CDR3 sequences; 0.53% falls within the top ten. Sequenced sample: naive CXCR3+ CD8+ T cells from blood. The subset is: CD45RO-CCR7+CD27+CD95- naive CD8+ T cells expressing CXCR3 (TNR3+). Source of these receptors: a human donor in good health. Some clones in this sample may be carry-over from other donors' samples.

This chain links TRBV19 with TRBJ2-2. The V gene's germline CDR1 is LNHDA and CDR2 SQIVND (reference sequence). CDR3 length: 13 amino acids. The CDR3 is CASIEQNTGELFF. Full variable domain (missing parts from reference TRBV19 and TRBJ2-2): DGGITQSPKYLFRKEGQNVTLSCEQNLNHDAMYWYRQDPGQGLRLIYYSQIVNDFQKGDIAEGYSVSREKKESFPLTVTSAQKNPTAFYLCASIEQNTGELFFGEGSRLTVL.

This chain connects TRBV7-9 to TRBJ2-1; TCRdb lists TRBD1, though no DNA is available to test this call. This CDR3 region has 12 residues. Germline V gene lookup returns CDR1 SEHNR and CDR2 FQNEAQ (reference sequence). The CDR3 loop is CASSRDLNEQFF.

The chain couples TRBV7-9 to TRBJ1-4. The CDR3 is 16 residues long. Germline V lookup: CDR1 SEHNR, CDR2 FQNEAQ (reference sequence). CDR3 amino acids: CASSQSLAGDYEKLFF.

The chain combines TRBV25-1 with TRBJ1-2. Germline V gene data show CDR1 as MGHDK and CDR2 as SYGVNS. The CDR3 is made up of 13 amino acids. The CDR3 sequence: CASSNVDEHGYTF.

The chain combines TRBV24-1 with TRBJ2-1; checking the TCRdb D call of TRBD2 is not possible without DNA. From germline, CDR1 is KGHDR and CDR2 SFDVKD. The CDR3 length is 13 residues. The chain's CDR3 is CATSDRSGDEQFF.

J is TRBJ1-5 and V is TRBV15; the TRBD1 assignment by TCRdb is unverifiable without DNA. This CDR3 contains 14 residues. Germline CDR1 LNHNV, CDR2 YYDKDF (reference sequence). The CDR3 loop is CATRGEWDNQPQHF.

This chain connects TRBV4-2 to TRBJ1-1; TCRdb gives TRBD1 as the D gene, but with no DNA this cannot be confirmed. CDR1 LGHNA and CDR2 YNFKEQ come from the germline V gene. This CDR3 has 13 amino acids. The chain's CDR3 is CASSHGGGTEAFF.

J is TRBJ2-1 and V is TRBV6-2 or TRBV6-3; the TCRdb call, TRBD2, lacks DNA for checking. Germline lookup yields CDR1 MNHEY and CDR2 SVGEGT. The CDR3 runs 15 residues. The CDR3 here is CASSPTVPYVDEQFF.

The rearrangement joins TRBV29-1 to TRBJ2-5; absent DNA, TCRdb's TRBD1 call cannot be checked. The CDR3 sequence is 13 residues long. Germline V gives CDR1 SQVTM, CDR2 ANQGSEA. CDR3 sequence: CSVPGTGGETQYF.

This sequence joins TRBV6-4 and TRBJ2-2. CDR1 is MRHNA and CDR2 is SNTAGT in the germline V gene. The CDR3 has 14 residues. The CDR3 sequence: CASSDSPVTGELFF.

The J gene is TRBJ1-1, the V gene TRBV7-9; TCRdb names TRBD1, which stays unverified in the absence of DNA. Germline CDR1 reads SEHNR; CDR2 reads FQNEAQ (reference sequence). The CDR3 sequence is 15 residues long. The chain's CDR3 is CASSGAGQVDTEAFF.

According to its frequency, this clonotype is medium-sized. CDR3 loop: CASSLWVGVSETQYF. The chain carries TRBV7-2 and TRBJ2-5. Germline V gene lookup returns CDR1 SGHTA and CDR2 FQGNSA. This CDR3 is built from 15 residues.

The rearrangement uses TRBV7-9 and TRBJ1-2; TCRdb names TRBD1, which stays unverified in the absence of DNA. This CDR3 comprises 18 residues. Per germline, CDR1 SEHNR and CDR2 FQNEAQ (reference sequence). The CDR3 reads CASSSPTHGQGPNYGYTF.

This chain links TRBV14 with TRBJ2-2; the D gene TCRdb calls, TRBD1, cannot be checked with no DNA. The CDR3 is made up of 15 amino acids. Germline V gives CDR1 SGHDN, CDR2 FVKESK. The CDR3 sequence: CASSQVGQDGGELFF.

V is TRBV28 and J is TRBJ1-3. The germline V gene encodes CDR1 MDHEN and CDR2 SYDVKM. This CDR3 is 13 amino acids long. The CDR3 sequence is CASSFQSGNTIYF.